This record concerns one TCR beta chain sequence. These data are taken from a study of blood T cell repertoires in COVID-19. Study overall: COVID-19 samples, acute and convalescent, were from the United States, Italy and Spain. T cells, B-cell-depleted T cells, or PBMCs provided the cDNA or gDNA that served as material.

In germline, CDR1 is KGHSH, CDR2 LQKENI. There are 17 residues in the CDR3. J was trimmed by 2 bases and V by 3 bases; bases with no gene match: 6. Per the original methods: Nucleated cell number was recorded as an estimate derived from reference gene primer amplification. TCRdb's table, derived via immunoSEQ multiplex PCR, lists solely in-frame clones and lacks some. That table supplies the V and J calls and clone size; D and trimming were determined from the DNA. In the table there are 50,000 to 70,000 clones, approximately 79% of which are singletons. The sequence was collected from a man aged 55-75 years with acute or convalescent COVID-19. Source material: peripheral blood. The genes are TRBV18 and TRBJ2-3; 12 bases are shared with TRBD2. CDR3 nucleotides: TGTGCCAGCTCACCCCCCCTAGCGGGGGGGTCCACAGATACGCAGTATTTT. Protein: CASSPPLAGGSTDTQYF.